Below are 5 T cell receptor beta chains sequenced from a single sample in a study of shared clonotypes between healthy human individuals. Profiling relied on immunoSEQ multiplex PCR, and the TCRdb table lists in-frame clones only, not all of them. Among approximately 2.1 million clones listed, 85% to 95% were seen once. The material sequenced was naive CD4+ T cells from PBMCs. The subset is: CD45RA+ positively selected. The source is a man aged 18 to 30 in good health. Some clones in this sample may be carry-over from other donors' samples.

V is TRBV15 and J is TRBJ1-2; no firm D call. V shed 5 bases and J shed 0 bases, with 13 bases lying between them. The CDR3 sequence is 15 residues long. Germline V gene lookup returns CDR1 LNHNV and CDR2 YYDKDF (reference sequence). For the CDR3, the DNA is TGTGCCACCAGCCGCTCTTTTAGGACTAACTATGGCTACACCTTC. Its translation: CATSRSFRTNYGYTF.

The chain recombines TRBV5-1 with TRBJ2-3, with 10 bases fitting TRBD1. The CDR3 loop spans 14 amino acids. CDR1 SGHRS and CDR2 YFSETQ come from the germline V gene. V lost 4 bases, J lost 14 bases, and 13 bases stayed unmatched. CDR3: CASSPEMDRGLGYF. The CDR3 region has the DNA TGCGCCAGCAGCCCCGAGATGGACAGGGGGTTGGGGTATTTT.

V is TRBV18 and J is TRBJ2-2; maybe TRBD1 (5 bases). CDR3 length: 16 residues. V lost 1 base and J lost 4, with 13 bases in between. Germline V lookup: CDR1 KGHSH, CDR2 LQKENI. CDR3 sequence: CASSPLPQAVTGELFF. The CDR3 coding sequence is TGTGCCAGCTCACCACTACCACAGGCAGTCACCGGGGAGCTGTTTTTT.

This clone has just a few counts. The DNA for the CDR3 is TGCGCCAGCAGCCAACCGCCAGGAGGCTACACCTTC. Its translation: CASSQPPGGYTF. This chain joins TRBV4-3 and TRBJ1-2; no clear D. Germline values: CDR1 LGHNA, CDR2 YSLEER. Between the trimmed V and J ends, which lost 2 bases and 8 bases, there was a span of 9 bases. The CDR3 runs 12 residues.

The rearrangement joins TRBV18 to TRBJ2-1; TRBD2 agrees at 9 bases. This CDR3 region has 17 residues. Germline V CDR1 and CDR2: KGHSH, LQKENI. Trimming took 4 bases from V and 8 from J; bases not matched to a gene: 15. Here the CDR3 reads CASSLYNLAGTSHEQFF. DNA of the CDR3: TGTGCCAGCTCACTTTACAATCTAGCGGGAACTTCCCATGAGCAGTTCTTC.